The next 14 T cell receptor beta chains were all read from a single sample in a study of CD8+ T cells in alopecia areata. Sequencing relied on a cDNA template that was reverse transcribed from extracted RNA. Assay used: immunoSEQ multiplex PCR; TCRdb lists only in-frame clones, some missing. The data show about 190,000 clones, 50% to 70% seen once. This sample comprised CD4+ T cells sorted from blood, obtained at week 0. These receptors originate from a human donor with alopecia areata.

The rearrangement joins TRBV29-1 to TRBJ1-5, with no clear D. Trimming shortened V by 7 bases and J by 3 bases, and 13 bases separated the two germline ends. Germline V gene sequence: CDR1 SQVTM, CDR2 ANQGSEA. CDR3 size: 13 residues. The CDR3 is CSAQPSPNQPQHF. The CDR3 coding sequence is TGCAGCGCCCAACCCAGCCCCAATCAGCCCCAGCATTTT.

This clone was recorded only once. V usage is TRBV9 and J usage is TRBJ2-7; D possibly corresponds to TRBD2 (6 bases). This CDR3 is 15 amino acids long. Per germline, CDR1 SGDLS and CDR2 YYNGEE. Deletions cut 6 bases from V and 2 bases from J, with 18 bases between. CDR3 nucleotide sequence: TGTGCCAGCACCCCCGGGGCGGGACCTACCTACGAGCAGTACTTC. As protein: CASTPGAGPTYEQYF.

The gene calls are TRBV5-1 and TRBJ1-2; D not certain. V was cut by 4 bases and J by 4 bases, with 8 bases left in between. The V gene's germline CDR1 is SGHRS and CDR2 YFSETQ. This CDR3 has 12 residues. CDR3 nucleotides: TGCGCCAGCAGCACGACGGGCTATGGCTACACCTTC. It encodes CASSTTGYGYTF.

This clone occurred a few times. The genes are TRBV7-9 and TRBJ2-7, with D possibly being TRBD1 (7 bases). Trimming took 3 bases from V and 7 from J, leaving 13 bases between them. Germline CDR1 SEHNR, CDR2 FQNEAQ (reference sequence). CDR3 length: 13 amino acids. CDR3 sequence: CASSFAGGNEQYF. The CDR3 coding sequence is TGTGCCAGCAGCTTTGCAGGGGGGAATGAGCAGTACTTC.

The chain employs TRBV5-1 and TRBJ2-6, with D unresolved. This CDR3 region has 16 residues. V was cut by 2 bases and J by 0 bases, with 9 bases left in between. The germline V gene has CDR1 SGHRS and CDR2 YFSETQ. The CDR3 spells CASSFDRSSGANVLTF. The CDR3 bases are TGCGCCAGCAGCTTCGATAGGAGCTCTGGGGCCAACGTCCTGACTTTC.

The chain links TRBV2 to TRBJ1-5; D perhaps matches TRBD1 (6 bases). This CDR3 has 13 residues. Germline V gene data show CDR1 as SNHLY and CDR2 as FYNNEI. V lost 7 bases and J 6 bases, leaving 13 bases between the germline ends. In DNA, the CDR3 is TGTGCCAGCACCTACAGGGATGGTCAGCCCCAGCATTTT. Translating it yields CASTYRDGQPQHF. Full variable domain (outside the CDR3, taken from reference TRBV2 and TRBJ1-5): EPEVTQTPSHQVTQMGQEVILRCVPISNHLYFYWYRQILGQKVEFLVSFYNNEISEKSEIFDDQFSVERPDGSNFTLKIRSTKLEDSAMYFCASTYRDGQPQHFGDGTRLSIL.

V is TRBV19 and J is TRBJ1-5; 7 bases match TRBD1. The CDR3 sequence is 15 residues long. J gave up 11 bases and V 5 bases, and 15 bases lay outside the gene matches. Germline V gene data show CDR1 as LNHDA and CDR2 as SQIVND (reference sequence). The CDR3 protein is CASSPLDRALMAQHF. The CDR3 DNA follows: TGTGCCAGTAGTCCCCTCGACAGGGCCCTTATGGCCCAGCATTTT.

This clone appeared a few times. The rearrangement joins TRBV4-1 to TRBJ2-7; D gene unclear. The CDR3 spans 15 residues. Trimming took off 6 bases at V and 1 base at J, with 16 bases between the two ends. Germline loops: CDR1 MGHRA, CDR2 YSYEKL. In nucleotides, the CDR3 is TGCGCCAGCAGACCCACAGAAACAAAATCCTACGAGCAGTACTTC. Translation gives CASRPTETKSYEQYF.

The rearrangement uses TRBV5-1 and TRBJ2-7; 8 bases align to TRBD2. This CDR3 is built from 14 residues. Germline loops: CDR1 SGHRS, CDR2 YFSETQ. J gave up 3 bases and V 5 bases, and 7 bases lay outside the gene matches. The CDR3 region has the DNA TGCGCCAGCAGGGGAGCGGGGGCCTTCTACGAGCAGTACTTC. It is translated as CASRGAGAFYEQYF.

The CDR3 nucleotides are TGCAGCGTTGAAGTGGGCCGGGGGGGCCTCGAGCAGTACTTC. Residues: CSVEVGRGGLEQYF. This sequence joins TRBV29-1 and TRBJ2-7, with TRBD2 identical over 8 bases. V lost 1 base to trimming and J lost 6 bases; unmatched junction nucleotides: 8. The CDR3 is 14 amino acids. Germline CDR1 and CDR2: SQVTM and ANQGSEA.

This rearrangement joins TRBV18 to TRBJ2-3; D gene unclear. Germline loops: CDR1 KGHSH, CDR2 LQKENI. Trimming cost V 3 bases and J 2 bases, with 15 bases left between them. The CDR3 spans 16 residues. The CDR3 protein is CASSPVWQATTDTQYF. Written as DNA, the CDR3 is TGTGCCAGCTCACCTGTTTGGCAGGCCACCACAGATACGCAGTATTTT.

J is TRBJ2-2 and V is TRBV30; TRBD2 aligns across 9 bases. The CDR3 totals 15 residues. The V and J ends lost 0 bases and 6 bases, in that order; junction bases with no gene match: 5. Germline V gene data show CDR1 as GTSNPN and CDR2 as SVGIG (reference sequence). This CDR3 is CAWSVVSGSSGELFF. The DNA for the CDR3 is TGTGCCTGGAGTGTGGTTAGCGGGAGTTCCGGGGAGCTGTTTTTT.

This rearrangement joins TRBV5-8 to TRBJ2-1; TRBD2 matches at 7 bases. The CDR3 extends over 15 amino acids. In germline, CDR1 is SGHTS, CDR2 YDEGEE. Trimming at V came to 4 bases and at J to 7 bases, leaving 11 bases not matched to a gene. The CDR3 protein is CASSPTWGGSNEQFF. In DNA form, the CDR3 reads TGTGCCAGCAGCCCTACTTGGGGGGGATCGAATGAGCAGTTCTTC.

The chain is built from TRBV5-1 and TRBJ2-3, with 10 positions matching TRBD1. The CDR3 is 16 residues long. Germline-derived CDR1 and CDR2 are SGHRS and YFSETQ. J gave up 3 bases and V 5 bases, and 9 bases lay outside the gene matches. The CDR3 spells CASSSGTGEFTDTQYF. The DNA for the CDR3 is TGCGCCAGCAGTTCTGGGACAGGGGAGTTTACAGATACGCAGTATTTT.